The 8 T cell receptor beta chains listed next were all sequenced from one sample in a study of breast tumors, draining lymph nodes, adjacent tissues. Samples came from axillary lymph nodes draining the breast cancer. TCRdb ran MiXCR on the multiplex PCR reads and lists one entry per CDR3 protein. The sample carries 150,000 to 250,000 distinct CDR3 sequences, 30% to 40% recorded once. Sequencing was performed on axillary lymph node tissue. The receptor source for this set is a female donor with breast cancer. Some clones in this sample may be carry-over from other donors' samples.

This clonotype has ten or more counts. The CDR3 loop is CASSQYGTGGIPGELFF. The CDR3, as DNA: TGTGCCAGTAGTCAATATGGGACAGGGGGCATCCCCGGGGAGCTGTTTTTT. This chain connects TRBV19 to TRBJ2-2, with TRBD1 matching over 12 bases. Germline V lookup: CDR1 LNHDA, CDR2 SQIVND (reference sequence). The CDR3 has 17 amino acids. V trimming: 5 bases; J trimming: 6 bases; junction bases outside the gene matches: 10.

In DNA, the CDR3 is TGTGCCAGTAGTCCTCCCAGGGGGCGCAGAACTGAAGCTTTCTTT. Its protein product is CASSPPRGRRTEAFF. The chain links TRBV19 to TRBJ1-1, with 8 nucleotides matching TRBD1. CDR3 length: 15 amino acids. Germline V gives CDR1 LNHDA, CDR2 SQIVND (reference sequence). The junction had 10 bases not matched to a gene; V was cut back by 5 bases and J by 5 bases.

Many counts were recorded for this clonotype. CDR3 DNA: TGTGCCACCAGCAGTGTCCTAGCGGGGTTCCAGCGGGATACGCAGTATTTT. It is translated as CATSSVLAGFQRDTQYF. The chain carries TRBV15 and TRBJ2-3; 9 positions agree with TRBD2. The germline CDR1 and CDR2 sequences are LNHNV and YYDKDF (reference sequence). The V gene end was trimmed by 3 bases and the J gene end by 6 bases; junction bases not matched to a gene: 13. The CDR3 spans 17 residues.

This clonotype has ten or more counts. This chain joins TRBV5-8 and TRBJ2-3; TRBD1 matches at 7 bases. This CDR3 contains 14 residues. CDR1 SGHTS and CDR2 YDEGEE come from the germline V gene. V dropped 3 bases and J dropped 1; count of bases not matched to a gene: 2. The CDR3 protein is CASSSGQRTDTQYF. In DNA, the CDR3 is TGTGCCAGCAGCTCGGGACAGCGCACAGATACGCAGTATTTT.

This clonotype was observed at least ten times. V gene TRBV2 combines with J gene TRBJ2-3; 10 nucleotides match TRBD2. Unmatched junction bases numbered 10, after V lost 7 bases and J lost 3 bases. The CDR3 is 16 residues long. Germline values: CDR1 SNHLY, CDR2 FYNNEI. The CDR3 bases are TGTGCCAGCAACCAGCGGGAGGGCCGTCGGACAGATACGCAGTATTTT. It translates to CASNQREGRRTDTQYF.

Worth noting for this clonotype: This may come from a read error, since a much larger clone is one base off. The conserved phenylalanine or tryptophan normally closing the CDR3 is absent here, so this likely arose from a read error. This chain uses TRBV19 with TRBJ2-1; tentatively, D is TRBD2 (6 bases). V shed 1 base and J shed 0 bases, with 10 bases lying between them. This CDR3 is 16 amino acids long. The germline V gene encodes CDR1 LNHDA and CDR2 SQIVND (reference sequence). Here the CDR3 reads CASSIGGVSSYNEQFS. The CDR3 DNA is TGTGCCAGTAGTATAGGCGGGGTAAGCTCCTACAATGAGCAGTTCTCC.

CDR3 amino acids: CATSIGQNYGYTF. CDR3 DNA: TGTGCCACCAGTATTGGACAGAACTATGGCTACACCTTC. This rearrangement joins TRBV24-1 to TRBJ1-2, with D perhaps TRBD1 (6 bases). Germline assignment: CDR1 KGHDR and CDR2 SFDVKD. Trimming removed 6 bases from V and 2 bases from J, with 9 bases in between. This CDR3 has 13 amino acids.

This clonotype appeared a few times. Possible read error: a much larger clone is one base away. The chain is built from TRBV20-1 and TRBJ2-5; TRBD2 matches at 10 bases. In germline, CDR1 is DFQATT, CDR2 SNEGSKA (reference sequence). V lost 0 bases, J lost 5 bases, and 6 bases stayed unmatched. This CDR3 is 15 amino acids long. The CDR3 bases are TGCAGTGCTAGAGATCCTAGCGGGAGTGCTGAGACCCAGTACTTC. The encoded protein is CSARDPSGSAETQYF.